Presented here are 10 T cell receptor beta chains from one specimen sequenced in a study of cytomegalovirus exposure and HLA in healthy donors. PCR used 60 Vbeta primers and 13 Jbeta primers. The data were produced by immunoSEQ multiplex PCR, yet TCRdb's version contains in-frame clones alone and is incomplete. Among roughly 180,000 clones, 76% were seen once, and the ten largest hold about 1.6%. The sample consisted of PBMCs. These receptors were taken from a man in his late teens or twenties in good health and CMV-seronegative.

V is TRBV18 and J is TRBJ2-5; 7 bases agree with TRBD1. Germline V gene lookup returns CDR1 KGHSH and CDR2 LQKENI. The junction had 8 bases not matched to a gene; V was cut back by 2 bases and J by 2 bases. The CDR3 contains 16 residues. CDR3 DNA sequence: TGTGCCAGCTCACCATCCCGGGACAGTCCACAAGAGACCCAGTACTTC. Protein sequence: CASSPSRDSPQETQYF.

The genes are TRBV4-1 and TRBJ2-5, with D unresolved. The CDR3 is 17 residues long. Trimming removed 0 bases at V and 2 bases at J, with 16 bases between. From germline, CDR1 is MGHRA and CDR2 YSYEKL. CDR3 bases: TGCGCCAGCAGCCAAGATTCTGAAGACACCTTACAAGAGACCCAGTACTTC. This codes for CASSQDSEDTLQETQYF.

The genes are TRBV9 and TRBJ2-1; perhaps TRBD1 as D (5 bases). The germline gives CDR1 SGDLS, CDR2 YYNGEE. The CDR3 has 15 amino acids. Trimming stripped 0 bases from V and 6 bases from J, with 13 bases between. The CDR3 loop reads CASSVGGIVGNEQFF. CDR3 DNA sequence: TGTGCCAGCAGCGTAGGGGGCATAGTGGGCAATGAGCAGTTCTTC.

V and J are TRBV18 and TRBJ1-2, with D tentatively TRBD1 (5 bases). CDR1 and CDR2 from the germline V gene are KGHSH and LQKENI. The CDR3 consists of 16 residues. Trimming left V 0 bases short and J 2 bases short, with 13 bases between. Here the CDR3 reads CASSPPAGQANYGYTF. DNA of the CDR3: TGTGCCAGCTCACCACCGGCGGGGCAGGCCAACTATGGCTACACCTTC. Full variable domain (remainder filled in from reference TRBV18 and TRBJ1-2): NAGVMQNPRHLVRRRGQEARLRCSPMKGHSHVYWYRQLPEEGLKFMVYLQKENIIDESGMPKERFSAEFPKEGPSILRIQQVVRGDSAAYFCASSPPAGQANYGYTFGSGTRLTVV.

The V gene is TRBV27, the J gene TRBJ2-1; 9 nucleotides align to TRBD2. J gave up 4 bases and V 6 bases, and 7 bases lay outside the gene matches. The CDR3 has 15 residues. Germline values: CDR1 MNHEY, CDR2 SMNVEV (reference sequence). The CDR3 here is CASRRIAGVYNEQFF. CDR3 in DNA: TGTGCCAGCAGACGGATAGCGGGGGTATACAATGAGCAGTTCTTC.

This clone was observed at least ten times. The chain is built from TRBV6-6 and TRBJ1-2; the match to TRBD1 covers 9 bases. V gave up 5 bases and J gave up 11 bases; unmatched junction bases: 6. Germline assignment: CDR1 MNHNY and CDR2 SVGAGI (reference sequence). The CDR3 sequence is 12 residues long. CDR3 bases: TGTGCCAGCAGTAGAGGACAGGGGAGTTACACCTTC. It is translated as CASSRGQGSYTF.

A note on this clone: Because the CDR3's place on the DNA is in doubt, the DNA is left out and the CDR3 is given as listed by TCRdb. This chain connects TRBV21-1 to TRBJ1-5; the DNA was not used to check the table's D call, TRBD1. TRBV21-1 is marked as a pseudogene. A total of 17 residues make up the CDR3, ends included. CDR3 protein: CASSKKGVGQGNQPQHF.

V is TRBV5-3 and J is TRBJ2-5, with D maybe TRBD2 (6 bases). TRBV5-3 is filed as an ORF, its function uncertain. The germline V and J ends were trimmed by 9 bases and 6 bases, with 15 bases remaining between them. The CDR3 is 12 residues long. CDR3 coding DNA: TGTGCCATCCCGACTAGGCGGAAGACCCAGTACTTC. It is translated as CAIPTRRKTQYF.

This chain links TRBV7-9 with TRBJ2-4; the D gene is possibly TRBD2 (5 bases). CDR1 SEHNR and CDR2 FQNEAQ come from the germline V gene (reference sequence). The CDR3 runs 17 residues. Trimming took 5 bases from V and 5 from J, leaving 22 bases between them. The CDR3 region has the DNA TGTGCCAGCAGCCCAGCCGACTTAGCTCTCGGGGAAAACATTCAGTACTTC. The encoded protein is CASSPADLALGENIQYF.

This clone has just a few counts. The J gene is TRBJ2-5, the V gene TRBV9, with D unclear. CDR1 and CDR2 from the germline V gene are SGDLS and YYNGEE. V lost 0 bases and J lost 3, with 6 bases in between. The length of the CDR3 is 13 residues. The CDR3 spells CASSVGPEETQYF. CDR3 coding DNA: TGTGCCAGCAGCGTAGGTCCAGAAGAGACCCAGTACTTC.